Listed here are 4 T cell receptor beta chains from one sample, sequenced in a study of identifying expanded T cells in peripheral blood. Some clones are missing from TCRdb's copy, which holds only in-frame ones; the method was immunoSEQ multiplex PCR. The sample has about 78,000 clones; 84% are singletons. The sequenced material came from blood. All receptors derive from a person aged 18 to 75 in good health.

The chain has TRBV11-2 and TRBJ2-6; 9 nucleotides line up with TRBD1. CDR3 length: 19 amino acids. Trimming removed 2 bases from V and 0 bases from J; junction bases left unmatched: 8. Germline CDR1 SGHAT, CDR2 FQNNGV. The CDR3 DNA sequence: TGTGCCAGCAGCTTAAGGGACAGGGCTCTACTCTCTGGGGCCAACGTCCTGACTTTC. Translated: CASSLRDRALLSGANVLTF.

Only one count was recorded for this clone. The chain carries TRBV9 and TRBJ2-7, with TRBD2 identical over 8 bases. V shed 3 bases, J shed 9 bases, and the junction held 8 bases outside the gene matches. Germline V gives CDR1 SGDLS, CDR2 YYNGEE. The CDR3 sequence is 13 residues long. The CDR3 bases are TGTGCCAGCAGCGAGACTAGCGCCGGATGGCAGTACTTC. Translating it yields CASSETSAGWQYF.

The chain recombines TRBV9 with TRBJ2-1; 9 bases are shared with TRBD2. The CDR3 runs 15 residues. Germline assignment: CDR1 SGDLS and CDR2 YYNGEE. V dropped 0 bases and J dropped 6; count of bases not matched to a gene: 4. CDR3 nucleotides: TGTGCCAGCAGCGTAGGCGGGAGGGGGGTCAATGAGCAGTTCTTC. The encoded protein is CASSVGGRGVNEQFF.

This chain links TRBV11-3 with TRBJ1-4; 8 bases map to TRBD1. The CDR3 sequence is 15 residues long. V was pared by 2 bases and J by 8 bases, with 7 bases of the junction left unmatched. Germline lookup yields CDR1 SGHNT and CDR2 YENEEA. The CDR3 is CASSLPQRDREKLFF. The CDR3 bases are TGTGCCAGCAGCTTACCCCAAAGGGACAGGGAAAAACTGTTTTTT. The whole variable domain, remainder taken from reference TRBV11-3 and TRBJ1-4, is EAGVVQSPRYKIIEKKQPVAFWCNPISGHNTLYWYLQNLGQGPELLIRYENEEAVDDSQLPKDRFSAERLKGVDSTLKIQPAELGDSAVYLCASSLPQRDREKLFFGSGTQLSVL.